This TCR beta chain was sequenced in a study of blood T cell repertoires in COVID-19. Study-wide context: PBMCs, B-cell-depleted T cells, or T cells provided the cDNA or gDNA that made up the material.

This clone is a singleton in its sample. V was shortened by 3 bases and J by 4 bases, with 16 bases between the two germline ends. CDR3 length equals 15 residues. Germline CDR1 and CDR2: SGHKS and YYEKEE (reference sequence). Original methodology: Amplification with reference gene primers provided the estimates of nucleated cell counts. TCRdb's copy holds only in-frame clones and misses some; the assay was immunoSEQ multiplex PCR. D and trimming were read from the DNA, whereas the V and J calls and clone size are those reported in that table. Of about 340,000 clones in the sample, more than 75% were seen once.

V and J are TRBV5-5 and TRBJ1-1; tentatively, D is TRBD1 (5 bases). The TCR originated in a woman aged 18 to 35 who had recovered from COVID-19. Sequencing used peripheral blood. CDR3 bases: TGTGCCAGCAGCTCGGTGGGGAAGGGGATCACTGAAGCTTTCTTT. It yields the protein CASSSVGKGITEAFF.